These T cell receptor beta chains were read from a single sample in a study of blood T cell repertoires in COVID-19. Sequencing was performed with immunoSEQ multiplex PCR; in TCRdb, only in-frame clones are kept and a portion is missing. This table holds around 260,000 clones, about 85% found once. Sequencing was performed on peripheral blood. The receptors were sampled from a man aged 18 to 30 with active or convalescent COVID-19. Both conserved end residues are part of each CDR3. D genes are given only for firm matches. Size is omitted from some rows. Given values are once, few, many or a class for expanded clones.

CDR3: CASSRVGVGVDEQYF; DNA: TGTGCCAGCAGTCGAGTCGGGGTTGGGGTCGACGAGCAGTACTTC; D: NA; V: TRBV16; J: TRBJ2-7; size: NA
CDR3: CALGGRNTDTQYF; DNA: TGTGCTTTGGGAGGGCGAAACACAGATACGCAGTATTTT; D: TRBD2; V: TRBV28; J: TRBJ2-3; size: NA
CDR3: CASSQGPPRGEQYF; DNA: TGTGCCAGCAGCCAGGGACCCCCCAGGGGCGAGCAGTACTTC; D: NA; V: TRBV3-1/TRBV3-2; J: TRBJ2-7; size: NA
CDR3: CASGSYDRGYATNEKLFF; DNA: TGTGCTAGTGGTTCTTACGACAGGGGTTATGCAACTAATGAAAAACTGTTTTTT; D: TRBD1; V: TRBV12-5; J: TRBJ1-4; size: medium-sized
CDR3: CASSLPGGRGTQYF; DNA: TGTGCCAGCAGTCTCCCGGGGGGCAGAGGGACCCAGTACTTC; D: NA; V: TRBV28; J: TRBJ2-5; size: NA
CDR3: CASRTHGADTQYF; DNA: TGTGCCAGCAGGACCCATGGAGCAGATACGCAGTATTTT; D: NA; V: TRBV28; J: TRBJ2-3; size: NA
CDR3: CASSQQTGVVSPLHF; DNA: TGTGCCAGCAGCCAACAAACAGGGGTGGTTTCACCCCTCCACTTT; D: TRBD1; V: TRBV14; J: TRBJ1-6; size: NA
CDR3: CASSLVISFETQYF; DNA: TGTGCCAGCAGCTTGGTAATCAGTTTTGAGACCCAGTACTTC; D: NA; V: TRBV5-8; J: TRBJ2-5; size: NA
CDR3: CASSLGPAAQETQYF; DNA: TGCGCCAGCAGCTTGGGACCGGCGGCCCAAGAGACCCAGTACTTC; D: NA; V: TRBV5-1; J: TRBJ2-5; size: once
CDR3: CASSPQGGLSEAFF; DNA: TGTGCCAGCAGTCCCCAAGGGGGTTTGTCTGAAGCTTTCTTT; D: NA; V: TRBV6-6; J: TRBJ1-1; size: NA